The rows below give T cell receptor beta chains drawn from one sample of a study of glioma-infiltrating T cells after dendritic cell vaccination. The table came from immunoSEQ multiplex PCR; TCRdb's copy has only in-frame clones and leaves some out. The sample holds roughly 56,000 clones, more than 70% seen once. The sample consisted of blood, taken after dendritic cell vaccination. The receptors originated from a human donor with glioblastoma. CDR3s include the opening cysteine and the closing phenylalanine or tryptophan. The D gene is left open where the match is weak. Expanded clones get a size class; other rows say once, few or many, or leave the size out.

cdr3_length	d_call	j_call	clone_size	v_call	cdr3_nt	cdr3_aa
12	-	TRBJ1-2	once	TRBV10-1	TGCGCCAGCAGTGAACAGGGTCGTGGCTACACCTTC	CASSEQGRGYTF
14	-	TRBJ1-1	-	TRBV9	TGTGCCAGCAGCCCCCTCGGGGGGAACACTGAAGCTTTCTTT	CASSPLGGNTEAFF
13	-	TRBJ2-7	-	TRBV4-3	TGCGCCAGCCGGGCCGAGACTACCACCGAGCAGTACTTC	CASRAETTTEQYF
16	TRBD2	TRBJ2-2	-	TRBV11-3	TGTGCCAGCAGCTCCCCGACTAGCGGGGCGACCGGGGAGCTGTTTTTT	CASSSPTSGATGELFF
15	TRBD1	TRBJ1-1	-	TRBV7-9	TGTGCCAGCAGCCCACCCCGGGACAGCTTCACTGAAGCTTTCTTT	CASSPPRDSFTEAFF
15	TRBD1	TRBJ2-1	-	TRBV27	TGTGCCAGCAGTAGTCAGTGGGACAGGGGGAATGAGCAGTTCTTC	CASSSQWDRGNEQFF
16	TRBD1	TRBJ1-2	-	TRBV5-4	TGTGCCAGCAGCTTGGGACAGGGGGTGTATGGCTATGGCTACACCTTC	CASSLGQGVYGYGYTF
14	TRBD1	TRBJ2-7	-	TRBV7-6	TGTGCCAGCAGCTTACAGGGGGCCGGGTACGAGCAGTACTTC	CASSLQGAGYEQYF
14	-	TRBJ2-7	-	TRBV7-9	TGTGCCAGCAGCGAACTCTCCCCGGGATACGAGCAGTACTTC	CASSELSPGYEQYF
15	-	TRBJ1-4	-	TRBV5-1	TGCGCCAGCAGCGTTAACAGGGTATCGAATGAAAAACTGTTTTTT	CASSVNRVSNEKLFF
11	-	TRBJ2-7	-	TRBV15	TGTGCCACCAGCAGAGGTTCGGAGCAGTACTTC	CATSRGSEQYF
14	TRBD1	TRBJ1-2	-	TRBV18	TGTGCCAGCTCACTAACACGACAGGGCTATGGCTACACCTTC	CASSLTRQGYGYTF
14	-	TRBJ1-6	-	TRBV7-9	TGTGCCAGCAGCGCCGGGAGGACGAATTCACCCCTCCACTTT	CASSAGRTNSPLHF
14	-	TRBJ2-7	-	TRBV6-5	TGTGCCAGCAGTTATCGATACAACTCCTACGAGCAGTACTTC	CASSYRYNSYEQYF
15	TRBD2	TRBJ2-7	few	TRBV7-2	TGTGCCAGCAGCTCTAGCGGGGGGACCACCTGGGAGCAGTACTTC	CASSSSGGTTWEQYF
14	-	TRBJ2-5	-	TRBV6-5	TGTGCCAGCAGTTACTCGTGGATAGCGGAGACCCAGTACTTC	CASSYSWIAETQYF
13	TRBD1	TRBJ2-7	-	TRBV27	TGTGCCAGCAGTTTGGCCAGGGGGCGAGAGCAGTACTTC	CASSLARGREQYF
15	-	TRBJ1-6	few	TRBV14	TGTGCCAGCAGCCAATGGACAGACGAGAATTCACCCCTCCACTTT	CASSQWTDENSPLHF
13	TRBD2	TRBJ2-5	few	TRBV7-2	TGTGCCAGCAGCTTAGCGGGTAGCGGGGGGGGATACTTC	CASSLAGSGGGYF
13	-	TRBJ1-1	-	TRBV4-2	TGTGCCAGCAGCCAAGACAGGGACACTGAAGCTTTCTTT	CASSQDRDTEAFF
12	-	TRBJ2-1	-	TRBV7-3	TGTGCCAGCAGCTCCCCCCCATCCCCGCAGTTCTTC	CASSSPPSPQFF
12	-	TRBJ2-5	-	TRBV6-1	TGTGCCAGCAGTGCCAGACAAGAGACCCAGTACTTC	CASSARQETQYF